The sequence of this T cell receptor (beta chain) was determined in a study of shared T cell receptors in the human thymus. Assay used: immunoSEQ multiplex PCR; TCRdb lists only in-frame clones, some missing. The table records about 660,000 clones, 70% to 90% of them present only once. Germline CDR1 is LNHNV and CDR2 is YYDKDF (reference sequence). The germline V and J ends were trimmed by 0 bases and 7 bases, with 19 bases remaining between them. The CDR3 is 16 amino acids. These sequences were also reported in another study, on human thymus T cells. That publication notes: During corrective heart surgery, resections were taken, and the thymus tissue came from them. Thymic and blood repertoires showed apparently biased V and J gene usage. Highly overlapping thymic repertoires among unrelated individuals were reported in related research.

Sequenced: thymocytes. The receptor's source is a boy younger than two with a congenital heart defect. This rearrangement joins TRBV15 to TRBJ2-7; D remains ambiguous. As DNA, the CDR3 is TGTGCCACCAGCAGAGATCAATCTTGGCGGTTTTGTGAGCAGTACTTC. Its translation: CATSRDQSWRFCEQYF. The full variable domain, in which reference TRBV15 and TRBJ2-7 provide the parts outside the CDR3, is DAMVIQNPRYQVTQFGKPVTLSCSQTLNHNVMYWYQQKSSQAPKLLFHYYDKDFNNEADTPDNFQSRRPNTSFCFLDIRSPGLGDTAMYLCATSRDQSWRFCEQYFGPGTRLTVT.